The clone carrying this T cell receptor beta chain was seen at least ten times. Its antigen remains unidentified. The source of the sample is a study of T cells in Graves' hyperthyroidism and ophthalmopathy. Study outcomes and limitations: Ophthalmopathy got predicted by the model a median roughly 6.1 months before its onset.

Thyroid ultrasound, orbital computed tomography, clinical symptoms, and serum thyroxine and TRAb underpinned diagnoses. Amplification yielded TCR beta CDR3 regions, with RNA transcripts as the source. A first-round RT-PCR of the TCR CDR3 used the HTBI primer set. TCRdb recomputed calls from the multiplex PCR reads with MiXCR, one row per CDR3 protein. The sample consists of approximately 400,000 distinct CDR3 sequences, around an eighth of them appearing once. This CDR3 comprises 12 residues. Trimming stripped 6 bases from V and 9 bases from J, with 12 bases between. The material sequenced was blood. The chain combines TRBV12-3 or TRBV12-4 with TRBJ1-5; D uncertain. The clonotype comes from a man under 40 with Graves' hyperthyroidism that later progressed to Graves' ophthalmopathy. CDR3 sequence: CASSLEEGPQHF. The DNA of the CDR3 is TGTGCCAGCAGCTTGGAGGAAGGGCCCCAGCATTTT.